These 14 T cell receptor beta chains came from one sample sequenced in a study of T cell repertoires in cytomegalovirus infection. The antigens these receptors bind are not known. A single record per CDR3 protein comes from TCRdb applying MiXCR to the reads. The table has about a million distinct CDR3 sequences, around 30% seen once. The sequencing here drew on cultured CD8+ T cells from PBMCs, taken from culture after CMV antigen stimulation. The receptors derive from a human donor in good health (CMV status not recorded). Some clones in this sample may be carry-over from other donors' samples.

This clonotype was detected a few times. The chain has TRBV14 and TRBJ2-2; D is tentatively TRBD1 or TRBD2 (5 bases each). V was pared by 4 bases and J by 4 bases, with 19 bases between. Germline CDR1 and CDR2: SGHDN and FVKESK. The CDR3 is 17 amino acids. The CDR3 DNA follows: TGTGCCAGCAGCCCGCTAACGGGGCCTATCTTCACCGGGGAGCTGTTTTTT. Its translation: CASSPLTGPIFTGELFF. The full variable domain, completed using reference TRBV14 and TRBJ2-2, is EAGVTQFPSHSVIEKGQTVTLRCDPISGHDNLYWYRRVMGKEIKFLLHFVKESKQDESGMPNNRFLAERTGGTYSTLKVQPAELEDSGVYFCASSPLTGPIFTGELFFGEGSRLTVL.

The chain joins TRBV28 to TRBJ1-6, with D uncertain. V lost 3 bases, J lost 5 bases, and 11 bases lay in between. This CDR3 contains 15 residues. The V gene's germline CDR1 is MDHEN and CDR2 SYDVKM. The CDR3 loop is CASSFRGSDNSPLHF. Here the CDR3 DNA reads TGTGCCAGCAGTTTTCGGGGTTCGGATAATTCACCCCTCCACTTT.

The rearrangement joins TRBV7-8 to TRBJ2-2; 11 bases agree with TRBD1. CDR3 length equals 16 residues. J lost 1 base, V lost 6 bases, and 4 bases had no gene match. Germline V gives CDR1 SGHVS, CDR2 FQNEAQ. DNA for the CDR3: TGTGCCAGCAGGGGGACAGGGGGACTGAACACCGGGGAGCTGTTTTTT. It specifies CASRGTGGLNTGELFF.

V usage is TRBV6-6 and J usage is TRBJ1-2; D gene ambiguous. CDR1 MNHNY and CDR2 SVGAGI come from the germline V gene (reference sequence). The CDR3 covers 14 residues. The V end lost 7 bases, the J end lost 3 bases, and 15 bases lay between the germline ends. The CDR3: CASIERIPDYGYTF. The CDR3 DNA sequence: TGTGCCAGCATAGAGAGGATACCGGACTATGGCTACACCTTC.

J is TRBJ2-3 and V is TRBV7-8; 11 bases are shared with TRBD2. Per the germline V gene, CDR1 is SGHVS and CDR2 is FQNEAQ. The CDR3 extends over 18 amino acids. The V segment lost 2 bases and the J segment 2 bases; nucleotides outside the gene matches: 9. The CDR3 region is CASSLPSSGGLHTDTQYF. The CDR3 DNA reads as TGTGCCAGCAGCTTACCCTCTAGCGGGGGGCTTCACACAGATACGCAGTATTTT.

J is TRBJ2-5 and V is TRBV27, with TRBD2 matching 7 bases. Trimming took 9 bases from V and 2 from J; bases not matched to a gene: 12. This CDR3 has 15 amino acids. Germline V gives CDR1 MNHEY, CDR2 SMNVEV (reference sequence). The CDR3, as DNA: TGTGCCAGTTTAATGAAGCGGGGCCTACAAGAGACCCAGTACTTC. The encoded protein is CASLMKRGLQETQYF.

This clonotype was observed at least ten times. This sequence joins TRBV7-9 and TRBJ2-3; D perhaps matches TRBD2 (5 bases). Germline CDR1 reads SEHNR; CDR2 reads FQNEAQ (reference sequence). This CDR3 is built from 13 residues. The V and J ends lost 5 bases and 4 bases respectively, with 10 bases between them. The chain's CDR3 is CASSPSDSDTQYF. CDR3 bases: TGTGCCAGCAGCCCCTCGGACTCAGATACGCAGTATTTT.

This clonotype has only a few counts. The chain couples TRBV7-9 to TRBJ2-1; the D gene is possibly TRBD1 (6 bases). Germline values: CDR1 SEHNR, CDR2 FQNEAQ (reference sequence). V lost 5 bases to trimming and J lost 5 bases, with 19 bases between them. The CDR3 runs to 16 residues. DNA for the CDR3: TGTGCCAGCAGCCTCGCTACGTGGGGGCCCCACAATGAGCAGTTCTTC. Translation: CASSLATWGPHNEQFF.

This clonotype turned up a few times. The chain links TRBV7-6 to TRBJ1-3; D is possibly TRBD1 (6 bases). Trimming took off 11 bases at V and 0 bases at J, with 14 bases between the two ends. This CDR3 spans 14 amino acids. Germline V gene lookup returns CDR1 SGHVS and CDR2 FNYEAQ. CDR3 in amino acids: CACTGTSSGNTIYF. The CDR3 DNA sequence: TGTGCCTGTACAGGGACAAGCTCTGGAAACACCATATATTTT. The full variable domain, with the rest looked up from reference TRBV7-6 and TRBJ1-3, is GAGVSQSPRYKVTKRGQDVALRCDPISGHVSLYWYRQALGQGPEFLTYFNYEAQQDKSGLPNDRFSAERPEGSISTLTIQRTEQRDSAMYRCACTGTSSGNTIYFGEGSWLTVV.

The chain has TRBV15 and TRBJ1-5; 9 nucleotides match TRBD1. Trimming took 5 bases from V and 4 from J; bases not matched to a gene: 6. The V gene's germline CDR1 is LNHNV and CDR2 YYDKDF (reference sequence). This CDR3 contains 15 residues. The CDR3 DNA reads as TGTGCCACCAGCCTGGACAGGGGTTTGAATCAGCCCCAGCATTTT. This sequence encodes CATSLDRGLNQPQHF.

The chain uses TRBV6-2 or TRBV6-3 and TRBJ2-7, with D perhaps TRBD1 or TRBD2 (6 bases each). Trimming took 2 bases from V and 6 from J, leaving 8 bases between them. This CDR3 spans 12 amino acids. Germline V gene sequence: CDR1 MNHEY, CDR2 SVGEGT. CDR3 sequence (DNA): TGTGCCAGCAGTTACGGAGGGGGCGAGCAGTACGTC. This translates into CASSYGGGEQYV.

This chain connects TRBV27 to TRBJ2-3; D gene uncertain. Deletions cut 7 bases from V and 4 bases from J, with 18 bases between. CDR3 length: 15 residues. Looked up from germline, CDR1 is MNHEY and CDR2 is SMNVEV (reference sequence). CDR3 coding DNA: TGTGCCAGCAACGACCCGACACTTCCCCCAGATACGCAGTATTTT. It codes for CASNDPTLPPDTQYF.

J is TRBJ2-1 and V is TRBV19, with D hard to call. The V end lost 7 bases, the J end lost 0 bases, and 10 bases lay between the germline ends. Looked up from germline, CDR1 is LNHDA and CDR2 is SQIVND (reference sequence). The CDR3 contains 14 residues. CDR3 sequence: CASKFSGSYNEQFF. In nucleotides, the CDR3 is TGTGCCAGTAAATTTTCCGGCTCCTACAATGAGCAGTTCTTC.

The V and J genes are TRBV6-5 and TRBJ1-2; TRBD1 agrees at 7 bases. V shed 0 bases, J shed 5 bases, and the junction held 0 bases outside the gene matches. This CDR3 spans 13 amino acids. Looked up from germline, CDR1 is MNHEY and CDR2 is SVGAGI. The CDR3 nucleotides are TGTGCCAGCAGTTACTCGGGACAGTATGGCTACACCTTC. The encoded protein is CASSYSGQYGYTF.